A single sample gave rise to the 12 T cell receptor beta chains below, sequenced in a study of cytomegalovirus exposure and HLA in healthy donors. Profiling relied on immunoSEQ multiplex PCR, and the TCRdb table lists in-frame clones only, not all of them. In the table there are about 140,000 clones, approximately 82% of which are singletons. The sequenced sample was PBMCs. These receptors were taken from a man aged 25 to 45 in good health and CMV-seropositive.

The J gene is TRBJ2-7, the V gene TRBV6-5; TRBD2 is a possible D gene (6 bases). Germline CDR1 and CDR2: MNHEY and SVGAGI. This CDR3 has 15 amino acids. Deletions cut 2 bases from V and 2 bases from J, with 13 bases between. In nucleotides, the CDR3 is TGTGCCAGCAGTTACGCCCGGGACTCCACCTACGAGCAGTACTTC. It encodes CASSYARDSTYEQYF.

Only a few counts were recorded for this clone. The CDR3 region is CASSPHRGEQYF. Here the CDR3 DNA reads TGTGCCAGCAGCCCTCACAGGGGAGAGCAGTACTTC. The V call is TRBV7-6, the J call TRBJ2-7, with TRBD1 identical over 7 bases. The trim removed 5 bases at V and 7 bases at J, leaving 5 bases unmatched. The CDR3 sequence is 12 residues long. CDR1 is SGHVS and CDR2 is FNYEAQ in the germline V gene.

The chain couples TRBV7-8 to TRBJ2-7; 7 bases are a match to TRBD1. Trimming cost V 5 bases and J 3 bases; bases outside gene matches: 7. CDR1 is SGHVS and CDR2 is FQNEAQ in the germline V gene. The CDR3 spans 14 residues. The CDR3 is CASSVRQGSYEQYF. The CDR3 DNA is TGTGCCAGCAGCGTACGACAGGGTAGCTACGAGCAGTACTTC. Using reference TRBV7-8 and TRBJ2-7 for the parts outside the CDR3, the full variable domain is GAGVSQSPRYKVAKRGQDVALRCDPISGHVSLFWYQQALGQGPEFLTYFQNEAQLDKSGLPSDRFFAERPEGSVSTLKIQRTQQEDSAVYLCASSVRQGSYEQYFGPGTRLTVT.

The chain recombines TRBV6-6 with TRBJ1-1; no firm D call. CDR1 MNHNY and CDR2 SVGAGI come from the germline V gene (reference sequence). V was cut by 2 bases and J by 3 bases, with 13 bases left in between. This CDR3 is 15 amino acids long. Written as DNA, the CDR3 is TGTGCCAGCAGTTACGTGTCGAGGGAGTACACTGAAGCTTTCTTT. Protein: CASSYVSREYTEAFF.

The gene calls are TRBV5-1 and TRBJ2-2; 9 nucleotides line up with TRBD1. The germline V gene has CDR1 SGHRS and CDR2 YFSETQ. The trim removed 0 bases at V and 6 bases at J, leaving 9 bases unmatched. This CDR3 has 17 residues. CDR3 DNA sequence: TGCGCCAGCAGCTTGGCGGGACAGGGAAATCGAGCCGGGGAGCTGTTTTTT. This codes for CASSLAGQGNRAGELFF.

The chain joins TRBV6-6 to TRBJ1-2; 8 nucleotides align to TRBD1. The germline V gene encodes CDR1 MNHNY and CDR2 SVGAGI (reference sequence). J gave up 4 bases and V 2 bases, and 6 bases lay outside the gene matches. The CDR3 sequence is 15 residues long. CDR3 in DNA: TGTGCCAGCAGTTACCCCGGACAGGGCGTCTATGGCTACACCTTC. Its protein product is CASSYPGQGVYGYTF.

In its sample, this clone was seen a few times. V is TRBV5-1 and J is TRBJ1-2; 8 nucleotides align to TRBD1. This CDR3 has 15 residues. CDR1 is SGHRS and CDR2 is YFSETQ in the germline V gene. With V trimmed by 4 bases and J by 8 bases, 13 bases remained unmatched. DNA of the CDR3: TGCGCCAGCAGCCTCCGGGGGACAGGCCCAGACGGCTACACCTTC. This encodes CASSLRGTGPDGYTF. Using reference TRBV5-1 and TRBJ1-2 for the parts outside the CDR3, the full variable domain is KAGVTQTPRYLIKTRGQQVTLSCSPISGHRSVSWYQQTPGQGLQFLFEYFSETQRNKGNFPGRFSGRQFSNSRSEMNVSTLELGDSALYLCASSLRGTGPDGYTFGSGTRLTVV.

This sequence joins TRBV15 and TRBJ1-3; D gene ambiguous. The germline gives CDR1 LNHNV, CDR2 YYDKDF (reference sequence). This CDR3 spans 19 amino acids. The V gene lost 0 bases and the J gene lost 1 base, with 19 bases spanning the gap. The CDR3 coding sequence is TGTGCCACCAGCAGAGATTGGTCCAGGACTAAATCATCTGGAAACACCATATATTTT. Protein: CATSRDWSRTKSSGNTIYF. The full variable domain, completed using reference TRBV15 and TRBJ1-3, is DAMVIQNPRYQVTQFGKPVTLSCSQTLNHNVMYWYQQKSSQAPKLLFHYYDKDFNNEADTPDNFQSRRPNTSFCFLDIRSPGLGDTAMYLCATSRDWSRTKSSGNTIYFGEGSWLTVV.

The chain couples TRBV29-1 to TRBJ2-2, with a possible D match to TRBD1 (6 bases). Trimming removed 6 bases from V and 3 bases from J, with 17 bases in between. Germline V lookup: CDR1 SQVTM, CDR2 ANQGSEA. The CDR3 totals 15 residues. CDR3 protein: CSVARDNRDTGELFF. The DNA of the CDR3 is TGCAGCGTAGCTCGGGACAATCGGGACACCGGGGAGCTGTTTTTT.

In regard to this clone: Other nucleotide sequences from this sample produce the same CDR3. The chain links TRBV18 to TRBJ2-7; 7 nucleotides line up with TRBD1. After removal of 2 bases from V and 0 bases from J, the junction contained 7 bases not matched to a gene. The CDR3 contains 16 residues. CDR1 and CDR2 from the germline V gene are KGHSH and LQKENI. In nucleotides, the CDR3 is TGTGCCAGCTCACCAAGGGCGGACAGGAGCTCCTACGAGCAGTACTTC. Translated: CASSPRADRSSYEQYF.

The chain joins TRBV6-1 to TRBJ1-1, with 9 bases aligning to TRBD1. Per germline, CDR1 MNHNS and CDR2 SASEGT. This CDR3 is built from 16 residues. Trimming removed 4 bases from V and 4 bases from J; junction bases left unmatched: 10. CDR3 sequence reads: CASSGASGTGITEAFF. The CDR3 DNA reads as TGTGCCAGCAGTGGGGCATCCGGGACAGGGATCACTGAAGCTTTCTTT.

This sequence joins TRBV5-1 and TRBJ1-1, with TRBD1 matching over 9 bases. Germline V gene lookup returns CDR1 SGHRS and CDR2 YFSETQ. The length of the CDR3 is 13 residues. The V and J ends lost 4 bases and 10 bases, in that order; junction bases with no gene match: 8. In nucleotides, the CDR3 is TGCGCCAGCAGCGGGGGACAGGGTCTGGGAGCTTTCTTT. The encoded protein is CASSGGQGLGAFF.